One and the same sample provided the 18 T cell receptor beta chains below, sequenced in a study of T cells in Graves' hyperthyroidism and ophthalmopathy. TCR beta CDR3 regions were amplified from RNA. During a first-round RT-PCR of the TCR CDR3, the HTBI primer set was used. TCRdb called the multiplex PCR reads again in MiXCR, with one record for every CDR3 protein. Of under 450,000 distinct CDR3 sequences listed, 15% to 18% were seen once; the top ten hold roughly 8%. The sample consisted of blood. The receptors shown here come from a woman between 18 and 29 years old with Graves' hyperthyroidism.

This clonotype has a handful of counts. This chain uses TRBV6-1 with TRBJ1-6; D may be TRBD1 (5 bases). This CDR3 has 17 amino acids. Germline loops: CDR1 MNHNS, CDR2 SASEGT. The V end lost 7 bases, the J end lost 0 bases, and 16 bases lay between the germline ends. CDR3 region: CASTPVTASSYNSPLHF. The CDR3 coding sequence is TGTGCCAGCACCCCCGTGACAGCGAGCTCCTATAATTCACCCCTCCACTTT.

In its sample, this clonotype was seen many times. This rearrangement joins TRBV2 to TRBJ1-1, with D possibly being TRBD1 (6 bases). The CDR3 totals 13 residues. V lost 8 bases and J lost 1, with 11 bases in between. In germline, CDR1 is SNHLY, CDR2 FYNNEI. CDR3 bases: TGTGCCAGCTGCAGGGGACCGAACACTGAAGCTTTCTTT. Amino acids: CASCRGPNTEAFF.

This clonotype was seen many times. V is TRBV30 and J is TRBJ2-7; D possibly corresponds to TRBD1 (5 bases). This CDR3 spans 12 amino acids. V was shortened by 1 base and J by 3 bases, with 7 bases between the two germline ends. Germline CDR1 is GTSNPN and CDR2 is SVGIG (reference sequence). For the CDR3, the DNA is TGTGCCTGGAGTGGGGGCCACTACGAGCAGTACTTC. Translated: CAWSGGHYEQYF. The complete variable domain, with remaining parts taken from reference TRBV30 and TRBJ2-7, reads SQTIHQWPATLVQPVGSPLSLECTVEGTSNPNLYWYRQAAGRGLQLLFYSVGIGQISSEVPQNLSASRPQDRQFILSSKKLLLSDSGFYLCAWSGGHYEQYFGPGTRLTVT.

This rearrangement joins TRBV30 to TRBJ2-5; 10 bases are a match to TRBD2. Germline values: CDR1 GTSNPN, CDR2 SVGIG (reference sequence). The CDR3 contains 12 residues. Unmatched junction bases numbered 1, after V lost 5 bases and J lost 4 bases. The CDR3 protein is CAWASGRETQYF. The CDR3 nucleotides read TGTGCCTGGGCTAGCGGGAGAGAGACCCAGTACTTC.

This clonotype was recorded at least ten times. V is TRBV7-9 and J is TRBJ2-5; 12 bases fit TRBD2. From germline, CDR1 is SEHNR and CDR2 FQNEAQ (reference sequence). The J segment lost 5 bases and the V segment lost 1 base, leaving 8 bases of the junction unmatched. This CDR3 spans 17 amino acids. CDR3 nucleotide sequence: TGTGCCAGCAGCTTAGGGACTAGCGGGACGAGGAAGGAGACCCAGTACTTC. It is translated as CASSLGTSGTRKETQYF.

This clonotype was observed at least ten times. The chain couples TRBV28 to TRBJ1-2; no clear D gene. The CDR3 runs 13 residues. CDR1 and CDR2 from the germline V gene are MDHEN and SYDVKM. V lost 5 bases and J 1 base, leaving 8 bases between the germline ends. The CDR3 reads CASSPQSNYGYTF. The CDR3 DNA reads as TGTGCCAGCAGTCCTCAGAGTAACTATGGCTACACCTTC.

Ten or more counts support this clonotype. The CDR3 loop reads CASTRTGVDNYGYTF. CDR3 in DNA: TGTGCCAGTACTCGGACAGGGGTCGATAACTATGGCTACACCTTC. The rearrangement joins TRBV19 to TRBJ1-2; 9 positions match TRBD1. Germline V gene data show CDR1 as LNHDA and CDR2 as SQIVND (reference sequence). CDR3 length: 15 residues. V lost 7 bases to trimming and J lost 1 base; unmatched junction nucleotides: 7.

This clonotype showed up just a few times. CDR3 sequence reads: CASSDRPLMAQHF. CDR3 DNA sequence: TGTGCCAGTAGCGACAGGCCCCTCATGGCCCAGCATTTT. The chain has TRBV19 and TRBJ1-5, with a tentative D call TRBD1 (6 bases). The CDR3 totals 13 residues. V was trimmed by 6 bases and J by 11 bases, leaving 17 bases between them. The germline V gene encodes CDR1 LNHDA and CDR2 SQIVND (reference sequence). The full variable domain, with the rest looked up from reference TRBV19 and TRBJ1-5, is DGGITQSPKYLFRKEGQNVTLSCEQNLNHDAMYWYRQDPGQGLRLIYYSQIVNDFQKGDIAEGYSVSREKKESFPLTVTSAQKNPTAFYLCASSDRPLMAQHFGDGTRLSIL.

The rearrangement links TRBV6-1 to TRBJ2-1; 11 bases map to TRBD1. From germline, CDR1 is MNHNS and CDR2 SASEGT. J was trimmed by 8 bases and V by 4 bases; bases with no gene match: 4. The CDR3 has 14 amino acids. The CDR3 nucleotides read TGTGCCAGCAGTGGGACAGGGGGCGCGGATGAGCAGTTCTTC. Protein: CASSGTGGADEQFF.

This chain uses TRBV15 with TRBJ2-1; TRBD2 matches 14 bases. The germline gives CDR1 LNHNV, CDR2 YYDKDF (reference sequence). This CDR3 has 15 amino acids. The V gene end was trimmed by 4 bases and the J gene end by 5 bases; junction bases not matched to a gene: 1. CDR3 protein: CATSTGLAGDNEQFF. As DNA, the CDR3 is TGTGCCACCAGCACGGGACTAGCGGGGGACAATGAGCAGTTCTTC.

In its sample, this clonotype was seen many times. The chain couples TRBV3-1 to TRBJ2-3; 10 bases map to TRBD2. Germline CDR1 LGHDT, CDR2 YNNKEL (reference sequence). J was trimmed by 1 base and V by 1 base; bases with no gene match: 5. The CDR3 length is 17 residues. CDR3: CASSQAGLAEGTDTQYF. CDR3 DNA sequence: TGTGCCAGCAGCCAAGCCGGACTAGCGGAGGGCACAGATACGCAGTATTTT.

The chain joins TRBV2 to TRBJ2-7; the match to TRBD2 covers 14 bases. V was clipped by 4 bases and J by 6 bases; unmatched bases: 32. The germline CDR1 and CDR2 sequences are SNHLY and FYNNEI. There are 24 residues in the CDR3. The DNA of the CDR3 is TGTGCCAGCAGTGCAAGAGACAGGGGCTTGTGGAGCCGCGGGACTAGCGGGAGTAGAAGCGAGCAGTACTTC. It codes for CASSARDRGLWSRGTSGSRSEQYF.

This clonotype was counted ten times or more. The CDR3 loop reads CSVEGEGSGLSPDTQYF. For the CDR3, the DNA is TGCAGCGTTGAAGGTGAGGGGAGCGGGCTCTCCCCAGATACGCAGTATTTT. The chain uses TRBV29-1 and TRBJ2-3; D possibly corresponds to TRBD2 (6 bases). The CDR3 spans 17 residues. Per the germline V gene, CDR1 is SQVTM and CDR2 is ANQGSEA. Trimming cost V 1 base and J 4 bases, with 21 bases left between them.

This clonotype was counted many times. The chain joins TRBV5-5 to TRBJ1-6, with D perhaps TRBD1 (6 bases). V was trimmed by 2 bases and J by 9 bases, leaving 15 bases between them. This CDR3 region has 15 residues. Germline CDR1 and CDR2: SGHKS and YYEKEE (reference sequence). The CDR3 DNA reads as TGTGCCAGCAGCTTAAACTTCCAAGGGGGTTCACCCCTCCACTTT. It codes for CASSLNFQGGSPLHF.

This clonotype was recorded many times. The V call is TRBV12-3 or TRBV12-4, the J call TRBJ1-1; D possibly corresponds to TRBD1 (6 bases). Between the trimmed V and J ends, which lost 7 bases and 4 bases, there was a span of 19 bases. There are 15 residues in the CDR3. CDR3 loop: CASTATKGVGTEAFF. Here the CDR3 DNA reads TGTGCCAGCACCGCAACGAAGGGGGTAGGCACTGAAGCTTTCTTT.

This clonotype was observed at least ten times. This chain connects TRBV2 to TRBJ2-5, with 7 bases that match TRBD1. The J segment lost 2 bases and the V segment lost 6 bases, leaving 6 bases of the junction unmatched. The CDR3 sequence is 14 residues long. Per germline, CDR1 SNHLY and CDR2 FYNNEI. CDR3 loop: CASSPDREQETQYF. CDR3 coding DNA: TGTGCCAGCAGCCCCGACAGGGAACAAGAGACCCAGTACTTC. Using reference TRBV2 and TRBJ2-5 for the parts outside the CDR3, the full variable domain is EPEVTQTPSHQVTQMGQEVILRCVPISNHLYFYWYRQILGQKVEFLVSFYNNEISEKSEIFDDQFSVERPDGSNFTLKIRSTKLEDSAMYFCASSPDREQETQYFGPGTRLLVL.

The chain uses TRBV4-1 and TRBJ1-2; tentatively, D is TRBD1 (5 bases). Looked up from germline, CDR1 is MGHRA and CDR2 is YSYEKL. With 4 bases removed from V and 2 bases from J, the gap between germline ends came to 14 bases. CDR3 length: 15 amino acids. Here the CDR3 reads CASSLRAEHNYGYTF. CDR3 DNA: TGCGCCAGCAGCCTCAGGGCAGAGCACAACTATGGCTACACCTTC.

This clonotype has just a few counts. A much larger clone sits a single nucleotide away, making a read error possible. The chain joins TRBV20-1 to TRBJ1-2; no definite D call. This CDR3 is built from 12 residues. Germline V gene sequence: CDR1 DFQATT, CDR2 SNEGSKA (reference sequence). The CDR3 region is CSARYMPYGCTF. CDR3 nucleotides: TGCAGTGCTAGATACATGCCCTATGGCTGCACCTTC.